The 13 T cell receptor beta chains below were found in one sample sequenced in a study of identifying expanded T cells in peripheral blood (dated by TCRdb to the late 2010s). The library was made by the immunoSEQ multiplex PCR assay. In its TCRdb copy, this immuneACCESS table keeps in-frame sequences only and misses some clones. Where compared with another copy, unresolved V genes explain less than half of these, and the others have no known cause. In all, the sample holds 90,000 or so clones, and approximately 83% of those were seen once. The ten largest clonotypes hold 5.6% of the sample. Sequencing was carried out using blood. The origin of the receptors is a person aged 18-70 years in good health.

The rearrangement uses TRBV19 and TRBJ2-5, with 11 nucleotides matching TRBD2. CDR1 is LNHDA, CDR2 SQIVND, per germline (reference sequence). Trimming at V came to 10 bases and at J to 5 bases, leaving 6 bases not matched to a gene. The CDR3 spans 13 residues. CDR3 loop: CATSSGGTETQYF. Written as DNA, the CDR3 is TGTGCCACCTCTAGCGGGGGGACGGAGACCCAGTACTTC.

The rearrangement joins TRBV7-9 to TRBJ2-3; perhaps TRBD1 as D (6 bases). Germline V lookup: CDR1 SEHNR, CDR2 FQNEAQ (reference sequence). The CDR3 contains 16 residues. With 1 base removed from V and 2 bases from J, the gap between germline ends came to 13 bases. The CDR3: CASSLGQGPDTDTQYF. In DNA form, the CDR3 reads TGTGCCAGCAGCTTAGGGCAGGGGCCCGACACAGATACGCAGTATTTT.

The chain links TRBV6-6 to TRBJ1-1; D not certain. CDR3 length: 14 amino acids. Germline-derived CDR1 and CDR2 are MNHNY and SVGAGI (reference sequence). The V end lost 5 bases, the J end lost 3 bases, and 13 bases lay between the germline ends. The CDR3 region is CASSQVDWDTEAFF. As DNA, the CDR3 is TGTGCCAGCAGTCAGGTCGACTGGGACACTGAAGCTTTCTTT.

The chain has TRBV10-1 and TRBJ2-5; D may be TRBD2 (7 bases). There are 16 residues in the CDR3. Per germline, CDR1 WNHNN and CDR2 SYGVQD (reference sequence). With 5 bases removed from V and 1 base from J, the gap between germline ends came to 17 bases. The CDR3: CASSITRGGSQETQYF. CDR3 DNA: TGCGCCAGCAGTATAACCCGCGGGGGCTCCCAAGAGACCCAGTACTTC.

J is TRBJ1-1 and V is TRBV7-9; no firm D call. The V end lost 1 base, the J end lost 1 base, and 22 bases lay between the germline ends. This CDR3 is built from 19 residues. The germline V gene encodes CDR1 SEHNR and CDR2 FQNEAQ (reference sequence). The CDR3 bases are TGTGCCAGCAGCTTAGATTCTCTGTGGGTCAGGTGGGAGAACACTGAAGCTTTCTTT. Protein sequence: CASSLDSLWVRWENTEAFF.

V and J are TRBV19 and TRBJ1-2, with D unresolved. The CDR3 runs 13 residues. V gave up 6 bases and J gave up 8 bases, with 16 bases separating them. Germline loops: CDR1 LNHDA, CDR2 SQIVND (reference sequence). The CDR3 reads CASRAQWSWGYTF. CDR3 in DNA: TGTGCCAGTAGGGCCCAATGGTCATGGGGCTACACCTTC.

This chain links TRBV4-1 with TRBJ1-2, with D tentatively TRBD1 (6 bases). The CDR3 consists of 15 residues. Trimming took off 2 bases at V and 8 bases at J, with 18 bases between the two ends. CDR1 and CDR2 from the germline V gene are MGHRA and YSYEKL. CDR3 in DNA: TGCGCCAGCAGCCAACAACCCACAGGGCTCGACGGCTACACCTTC. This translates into CASSQQPTGLDGYTF.

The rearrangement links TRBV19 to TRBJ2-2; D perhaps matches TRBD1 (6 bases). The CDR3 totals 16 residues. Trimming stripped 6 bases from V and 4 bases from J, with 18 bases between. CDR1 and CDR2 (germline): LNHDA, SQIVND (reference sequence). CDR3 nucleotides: TGTGCCAGTAGCCCATACAGGGTAAACCCCACCGGGGAGCTGTTTTTT. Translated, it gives CASSPYRVNPTGELFF.

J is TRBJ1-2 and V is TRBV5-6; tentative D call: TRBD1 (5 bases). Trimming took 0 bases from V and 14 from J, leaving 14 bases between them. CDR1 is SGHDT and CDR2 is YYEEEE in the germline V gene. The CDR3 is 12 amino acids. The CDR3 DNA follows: TGTGCCAGCAGCTTGGTTCAGGGCCCCTCGACCTTC. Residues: CASSLVQGPSTF.

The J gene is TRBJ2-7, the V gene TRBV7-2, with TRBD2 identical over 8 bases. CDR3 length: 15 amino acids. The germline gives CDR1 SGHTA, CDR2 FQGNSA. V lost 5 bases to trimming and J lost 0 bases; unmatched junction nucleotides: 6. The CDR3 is CASSTSGGSSYEQYF. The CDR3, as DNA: TGTGCCAGCAGCACCAGCGGGGGTAGCTCCTACGAGCAGTACTTC.

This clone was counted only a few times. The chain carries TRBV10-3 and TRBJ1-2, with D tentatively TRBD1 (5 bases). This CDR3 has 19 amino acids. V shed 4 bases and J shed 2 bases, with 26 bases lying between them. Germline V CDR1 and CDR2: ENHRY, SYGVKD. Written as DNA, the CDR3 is TGTGCCATCAGTGCCAGCCGTGTCCCTCAGGGAAATCTCAACTATGGCTACACCTTC. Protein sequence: CAISASRVPQGNLNYGYTF.

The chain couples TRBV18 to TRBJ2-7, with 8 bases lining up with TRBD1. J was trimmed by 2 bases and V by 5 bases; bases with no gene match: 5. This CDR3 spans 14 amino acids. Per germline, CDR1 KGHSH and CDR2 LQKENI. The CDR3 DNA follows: TGTGCCAGCTCAACATCGACAGGGGCCTACGAGCAGTACTTC. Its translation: CASSTSTGAYEQYF.

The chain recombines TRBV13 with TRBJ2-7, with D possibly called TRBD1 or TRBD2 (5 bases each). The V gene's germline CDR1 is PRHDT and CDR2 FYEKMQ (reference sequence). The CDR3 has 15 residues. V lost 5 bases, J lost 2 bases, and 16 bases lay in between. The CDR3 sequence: CASSGRDLGAYEQYF. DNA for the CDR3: TGTGCCAGCAGCGGCCGGGACCTGGGTGCCTACGAGCAGTACTTC.